This TCR beta chain was recovered during a study of T cell responses to AZD1222 COVID-19 vaccine. Background on the study: Pooling covered second doses at about 4 or about 12 weeks. General study points: A mostly white British donor set with more females was recruited, and clonal diversity was possibly underestimated.

TCRdb keeps only in-frame clones here, not all; method: immunoSEQ multiplex PCR. The profile covers 150,000 or so clones, with about nine tenths appearing a single time and less than 9% taken by the ten largest. The CDR3 loop spans 15 amino acids. Looked up from germline, CDR1 is SGHAT and CDR2 is FQNNGV. The V end was cut by 1 base, the J end by 0 bases, with 7 bases between. This clone was seen a few times. What it recognizes is unknown. V usage is TRBV11-2 and J usage is TRBJ1-5; the D is unclear. The source was peripheral blood, collected on day 0 of AZD1222 vaccination. The receptor's source is an adult in good health. As DNA, the CDR3 is TGTGCCAGCAGCTTAGGAACAGTTAGCAATCAGCCCCAGCATTTT. Translating gives CASSLGTVSNQPQHF.